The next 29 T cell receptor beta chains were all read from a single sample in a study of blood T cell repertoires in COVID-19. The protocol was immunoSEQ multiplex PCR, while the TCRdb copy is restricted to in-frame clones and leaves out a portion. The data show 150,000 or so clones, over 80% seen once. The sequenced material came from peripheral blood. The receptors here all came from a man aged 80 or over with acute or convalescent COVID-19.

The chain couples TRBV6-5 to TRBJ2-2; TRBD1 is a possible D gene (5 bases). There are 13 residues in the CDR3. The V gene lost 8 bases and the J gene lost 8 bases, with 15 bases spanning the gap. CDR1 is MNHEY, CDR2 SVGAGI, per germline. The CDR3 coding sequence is TGTGCCAGCCGATGGGGCGACTCAGGGGAGCTGTTTTTT. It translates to CASRWGDSGELFF.

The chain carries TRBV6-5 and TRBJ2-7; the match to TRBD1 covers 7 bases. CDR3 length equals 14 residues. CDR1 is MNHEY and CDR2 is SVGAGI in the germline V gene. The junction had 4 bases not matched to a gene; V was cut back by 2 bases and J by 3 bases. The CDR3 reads CASSYRAGGYEQYF. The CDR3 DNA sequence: TGTGCCAGCAGTTACAGGGCAGGGGGCTACGAGCAGTACTTC.

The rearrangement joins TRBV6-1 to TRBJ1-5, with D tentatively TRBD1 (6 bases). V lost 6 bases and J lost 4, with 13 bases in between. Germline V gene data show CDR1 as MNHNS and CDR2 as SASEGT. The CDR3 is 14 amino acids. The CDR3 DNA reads TGTGCCAGCAGAATCCGGGACATTAATCAGCCCCAGCATTTT. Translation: CASRIRDINQPQHF.

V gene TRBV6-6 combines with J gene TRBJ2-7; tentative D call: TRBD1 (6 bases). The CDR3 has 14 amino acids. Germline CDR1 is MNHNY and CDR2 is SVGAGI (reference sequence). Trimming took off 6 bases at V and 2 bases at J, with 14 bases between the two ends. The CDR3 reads CASREQGPTYEQYF. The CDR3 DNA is TGTGCCAGCAGGGAACAGGGTCCCACCTACGAGCAGTACTTC.

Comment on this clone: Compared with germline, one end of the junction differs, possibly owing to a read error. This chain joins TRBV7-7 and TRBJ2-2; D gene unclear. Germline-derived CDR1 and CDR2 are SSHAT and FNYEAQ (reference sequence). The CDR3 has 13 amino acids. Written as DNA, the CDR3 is TGTGCTAGCAGCTTAAGCACTGGCGGGGAGCTGTTTTTT. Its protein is CASSLSTGGELFF.

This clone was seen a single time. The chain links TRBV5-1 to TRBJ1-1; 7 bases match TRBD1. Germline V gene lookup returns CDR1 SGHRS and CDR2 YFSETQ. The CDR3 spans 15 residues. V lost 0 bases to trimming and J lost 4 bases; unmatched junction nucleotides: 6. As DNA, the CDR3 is TGCGCCAGCAGCTTGGGGGGACAGTCCTTCACTGAAGCTTTCTTT. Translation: CASSLGGQSFTEAFF.

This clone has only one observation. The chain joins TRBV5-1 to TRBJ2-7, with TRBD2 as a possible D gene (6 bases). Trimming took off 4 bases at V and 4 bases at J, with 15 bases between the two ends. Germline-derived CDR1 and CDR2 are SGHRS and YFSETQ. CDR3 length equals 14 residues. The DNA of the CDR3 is TGCGCCAGCAGCCTCCGGGGGTCGGCGTACGAGCAGTACTTC. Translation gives CASSLRGSAYEQYF.

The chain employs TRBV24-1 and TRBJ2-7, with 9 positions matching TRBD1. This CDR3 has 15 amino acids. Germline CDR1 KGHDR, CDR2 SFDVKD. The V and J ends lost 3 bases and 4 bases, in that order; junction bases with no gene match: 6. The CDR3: CATSDGGQGRYEQYF. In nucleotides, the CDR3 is TGTGCCACCAGTGATGGGGGACAGGGAAGGTACGAGCAGTACTTC.

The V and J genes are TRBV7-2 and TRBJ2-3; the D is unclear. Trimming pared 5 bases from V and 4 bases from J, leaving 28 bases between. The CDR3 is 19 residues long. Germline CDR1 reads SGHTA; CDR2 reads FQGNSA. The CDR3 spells CASSEQPPGGRGSADTQYF. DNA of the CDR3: TGTGCCAGCAGCGAACAACCTCCTGGTGGTAGAGGTTCCGCAGATACGCAGTATTTT.

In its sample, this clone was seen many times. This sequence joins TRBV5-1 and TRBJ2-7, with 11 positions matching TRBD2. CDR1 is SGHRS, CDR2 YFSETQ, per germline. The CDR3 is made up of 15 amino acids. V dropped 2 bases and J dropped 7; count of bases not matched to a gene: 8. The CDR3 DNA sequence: TGCGCCAGCAGCTTCGATCTAGCGGGAGGCGGGGAGCAGTACTTC. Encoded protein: CASSFDLAGGGEQYF. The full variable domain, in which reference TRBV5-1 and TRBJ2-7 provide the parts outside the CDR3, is KAGVTQTPRYLIKTRGQQVTLSCSPISGHRSVSWYQQTPGQGLQFLFEYFSETQRNKGNFPGRFSGRQFSNSRSEMNVSTLELGDSALYLCASSFDLAGGGEQYFGPGTRLTVT.

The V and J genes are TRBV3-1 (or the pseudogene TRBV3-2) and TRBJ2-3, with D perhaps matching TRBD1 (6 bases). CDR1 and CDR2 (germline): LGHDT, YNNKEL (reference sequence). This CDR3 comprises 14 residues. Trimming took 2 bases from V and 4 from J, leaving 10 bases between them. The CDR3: CASSQRKGADTQYF. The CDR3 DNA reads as TGTGCCAGCAGCCAAAGGAAGGGGGCAGATACGCAGTATTTT.

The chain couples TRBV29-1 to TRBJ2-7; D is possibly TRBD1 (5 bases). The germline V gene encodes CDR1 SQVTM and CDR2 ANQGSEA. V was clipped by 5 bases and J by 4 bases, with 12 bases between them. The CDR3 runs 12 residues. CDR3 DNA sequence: TGCAGCGTTTCCTCCGACAGATACGAGCAGTACTTC. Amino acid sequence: CSVSSDRYEQYF.

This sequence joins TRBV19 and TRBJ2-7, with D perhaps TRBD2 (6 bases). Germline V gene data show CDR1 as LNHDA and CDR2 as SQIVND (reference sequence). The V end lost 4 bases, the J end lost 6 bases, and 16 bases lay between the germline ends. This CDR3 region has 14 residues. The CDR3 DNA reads TGTGCCAGTAGTACCATAGCGGCGAGGGCCGAGCAGTACTTC. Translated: CASSTIAARAEQYF. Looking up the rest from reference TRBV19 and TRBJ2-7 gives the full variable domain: DGGITQSPKYLFRKEGQNVTLSCEQNLNHDAMYWYRQDPGQGLRLIYYSQIVNDFQKGDIAEGYSVSREKKESFPLTVTSAQKNPTAFYLCASSTIAARAEQYFGPGTRLTVT.

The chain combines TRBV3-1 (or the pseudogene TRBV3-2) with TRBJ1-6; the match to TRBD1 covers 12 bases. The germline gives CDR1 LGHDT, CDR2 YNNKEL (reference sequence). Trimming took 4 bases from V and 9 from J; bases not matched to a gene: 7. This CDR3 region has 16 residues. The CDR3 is CASSPGGTGGVSPLHF. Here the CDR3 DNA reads TGTGCCAGCAGCCCCGGAGGGACAGGGGGCGTTTCACCCCTCCACTTT.

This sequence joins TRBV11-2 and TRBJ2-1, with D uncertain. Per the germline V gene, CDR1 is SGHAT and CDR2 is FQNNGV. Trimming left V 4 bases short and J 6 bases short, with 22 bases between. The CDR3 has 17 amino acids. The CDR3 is CASSSLTRRVTGNEQFF. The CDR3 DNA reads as TGTGCCAGCAGCTCCCTGACTCGACGGGTGACGGGCAATGAGCAGTTCTTC.

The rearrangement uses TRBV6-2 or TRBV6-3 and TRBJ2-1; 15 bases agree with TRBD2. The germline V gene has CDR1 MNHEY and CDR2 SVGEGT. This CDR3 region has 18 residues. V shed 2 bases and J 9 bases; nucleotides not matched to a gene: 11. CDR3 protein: CASSYAGTSGRFNIEQFF. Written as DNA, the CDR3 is TGTGCCAGCAGTTACGCCGGGACTAGCGGGAGGTTTAATATTGAGCAGTTCTTC.

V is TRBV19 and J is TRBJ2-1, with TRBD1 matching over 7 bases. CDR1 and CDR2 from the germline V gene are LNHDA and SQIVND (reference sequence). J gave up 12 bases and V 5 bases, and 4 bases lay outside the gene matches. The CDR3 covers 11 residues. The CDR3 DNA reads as TGTGCCAGTAGTGCCCGGGACAGGCAGTTCTTC. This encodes CASSARDRQFF.

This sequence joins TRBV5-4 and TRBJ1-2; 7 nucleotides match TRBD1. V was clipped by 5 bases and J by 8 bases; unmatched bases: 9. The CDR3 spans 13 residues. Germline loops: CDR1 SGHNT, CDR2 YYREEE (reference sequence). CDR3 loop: CASSLRQGEGYTF. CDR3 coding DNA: TGTGCCAGCAGTCTTAGACAGGGTGAGGGCTACACCTTC.

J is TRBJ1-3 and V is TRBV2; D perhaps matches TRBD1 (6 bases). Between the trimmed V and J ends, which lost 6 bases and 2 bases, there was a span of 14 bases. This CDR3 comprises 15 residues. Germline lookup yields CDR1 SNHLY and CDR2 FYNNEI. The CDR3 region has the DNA TGTGCCAGCAGGAAACCTACAGGGACTGGAAACACCATATATTTT. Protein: CASRKPTGTGNTIYF. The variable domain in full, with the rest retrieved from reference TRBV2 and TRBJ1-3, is EPEVTQTPSHQVTQMGQEVILRCVPISNHLYFYWYRQILGQKVEFLVSFYNNEISEKSEIFDDQFSVERPDGSNFTLKIRSTKLEDSAMYFCASRKPTGTGNTIYFGEGSWLTVV.

CDR3 DNA: TGTGCCAGCCGTCGGGGGTGGGGAGGAGAGGAAAAACTGTTTTTT. Protein product: CASRRGWGGEEKLFF. The V gene is TRBV6-5, the J gene TRBJ1-4; possible D gene TRBD1, 5 bases. V was shortened by 8 bases and J by 8 bases, with 21 bases between the two germline ends. Germline V lookup: CDR1 MNHEY, CDR2 SVGAGI. The CDR3 is 15 amino acids.

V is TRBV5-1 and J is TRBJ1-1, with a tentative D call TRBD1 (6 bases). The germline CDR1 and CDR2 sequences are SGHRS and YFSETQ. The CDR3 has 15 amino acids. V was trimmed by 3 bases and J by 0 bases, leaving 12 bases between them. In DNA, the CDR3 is TGCGCCAGCAGCTCGCTGGACAGTATGAACACTGAAGCTTTCTTT. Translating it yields CASSSLDSMNTEAFF.

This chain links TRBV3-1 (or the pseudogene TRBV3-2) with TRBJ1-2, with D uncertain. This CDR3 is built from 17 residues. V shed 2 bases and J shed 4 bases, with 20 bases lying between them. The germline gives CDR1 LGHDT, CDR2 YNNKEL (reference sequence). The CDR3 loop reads CASSQKLPFLKLYGYTF. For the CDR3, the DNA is TGTGCCAGCAGCCAAAAACTCCCGTTTTTGAAACTCTATGGCTACACCTTC.

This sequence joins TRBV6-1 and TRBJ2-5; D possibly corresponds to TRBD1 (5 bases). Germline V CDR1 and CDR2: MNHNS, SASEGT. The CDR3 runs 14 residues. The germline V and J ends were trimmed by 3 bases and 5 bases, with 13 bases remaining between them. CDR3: CASSDRGRGETQYF. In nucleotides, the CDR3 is TGTGCCAGCAGTGATAGGGGCCGTGGGGAGACCCAGTACTTC.

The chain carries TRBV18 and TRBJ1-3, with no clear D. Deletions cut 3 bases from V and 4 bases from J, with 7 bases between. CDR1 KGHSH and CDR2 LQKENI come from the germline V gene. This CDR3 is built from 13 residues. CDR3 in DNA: TGTGCCAGCTCACCTGCACAGGGAAACACCATATATTTT. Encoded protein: CASSPAQGNTIYF.

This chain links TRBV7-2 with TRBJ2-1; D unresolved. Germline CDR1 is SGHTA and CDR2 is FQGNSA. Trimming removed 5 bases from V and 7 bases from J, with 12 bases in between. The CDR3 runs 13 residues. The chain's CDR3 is CASSQSWWNEQFF. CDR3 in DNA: TGTGCCAGCAGCCAGTCGTGGTGGAATGAGCAGTTCTTC.

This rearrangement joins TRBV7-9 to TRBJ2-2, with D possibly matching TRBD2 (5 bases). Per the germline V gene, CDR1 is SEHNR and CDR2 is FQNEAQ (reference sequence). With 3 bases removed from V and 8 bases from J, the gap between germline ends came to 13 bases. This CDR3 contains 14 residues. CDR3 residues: CASSFFEGSGELFF. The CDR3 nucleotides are TGTGCCAGCAGCTTTTTTGAGGGTTCTGGGGAGCTGTTTTTT.

CDR3 amino acids: CASSEHVLTTREQETQYF. The DNA of the CDR3 is TGCGCCAGCAGTGAGCATGTACTCACGACTAGGGAACAAGAGACCCAGTACTTC. The chain carries TRBV10-1 and TRBJ2-5; weak D call: TRBD2 (6 bases). Trimming removed 2 bases from V and 2 bases from J, with 21 bases in between. Germline-derived CDR1 and CDR2 are WNHNN and SYGVQD (reference sequence). This CDR3 is built from 18 residues.

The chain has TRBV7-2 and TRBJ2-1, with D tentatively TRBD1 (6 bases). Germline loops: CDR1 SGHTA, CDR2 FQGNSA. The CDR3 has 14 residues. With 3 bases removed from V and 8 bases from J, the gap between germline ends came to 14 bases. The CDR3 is CASSFRRGGDEQFF. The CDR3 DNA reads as TGTGCCAGCAGCTTCCGCAGGGGTGGGGATGAGCAGTTCTTC.

The CDR3 region has the DNA TGTGCCAGCTCAAGGGACAGAGATCAGCCCCAGCATTTT. Protein product: CASSRDRDQPQHF. This chain joins TRBV18 and TRBJ1-5; 7 nucleotides line up with TRBD1. Looked up from germline, CDR1 is KGHSH and CDR2 is LQKENI. V shed 5 bases, J shed 5 bases, and the junction held 3 bases outside the gene matches. The CDR3 contains 13 residues.